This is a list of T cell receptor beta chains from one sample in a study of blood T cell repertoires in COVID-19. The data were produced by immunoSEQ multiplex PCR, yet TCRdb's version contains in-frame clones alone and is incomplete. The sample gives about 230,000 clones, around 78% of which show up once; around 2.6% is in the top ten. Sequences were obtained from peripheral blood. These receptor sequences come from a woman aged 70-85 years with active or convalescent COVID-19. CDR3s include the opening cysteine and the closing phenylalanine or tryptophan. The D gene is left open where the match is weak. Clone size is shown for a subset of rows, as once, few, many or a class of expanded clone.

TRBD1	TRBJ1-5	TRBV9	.	CASSVGQNNQPQHF	TGTGCCAGCAGCGTGGGACAGAACAATCAGCCCCAGCATTTT
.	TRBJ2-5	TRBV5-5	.	CASSLDPGKETQYF	TGTGCCAGCAGCTTGGATCCAGGGAAAGAGACCCAGTACTTC
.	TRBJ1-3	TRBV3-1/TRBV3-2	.	CASSQVNEVYF	TGTGCCAGCAGCCAAGTAAACGAGGTATATTTT
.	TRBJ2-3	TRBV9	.	CASGSGGSDTQYF	TGTGCCAGCGGCAGTGGGGGGTCGGATACGCAGTATTTT
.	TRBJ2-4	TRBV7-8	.	CASAPSVGKNIQYF	TGTGCCAGCGCTCCGAGTGTCGGCAAAAACATTCAGTACTTC
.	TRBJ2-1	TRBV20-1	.	CSASSWASSYNEQFF	TGCAGTGCTAGTAGTTGGGCCAGCTCCTACAATGAGCAGTTCTTC
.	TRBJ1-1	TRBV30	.	CAWLGSGTEAFF	TGTGCCTGGTTGGGGTCGGGGACTGAAGCTTTCTTT
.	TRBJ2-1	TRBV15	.	CATSRGRTYNEQFF	TGTGCCACCAGCAGAGGGAGGACTTACAATGAGCAGTTCTTC
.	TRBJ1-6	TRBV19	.	CASSISAVNSPLHF	TGTGCCAGTAGTATTTCAGCGGTGAATTCACCCCTCCACTTT
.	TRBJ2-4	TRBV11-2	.	CASSLEPGNIQYF	TGTGCCAGCAGCTTAGAGCCGGGGAACATTCAGTACTTC
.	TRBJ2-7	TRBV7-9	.	CASSLVSSASYEQYF	TGTGCCAGCAGCTTAGTCAGTTCCGCCTCCTACGAGCAGTACTTC
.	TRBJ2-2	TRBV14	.	CASSPPGVQLSGELFF	TGTGCCAGCAGCCCCCCAGGGGTACAACTTTCCGGGGAGCTGTTTTTT
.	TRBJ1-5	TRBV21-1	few	CASSRARGQPDSNQPQHF	TGTGCCAGCAGCAGGGCCAGGGGGCAGCCGGATAGCAATCAGCCCCAGCATTTT
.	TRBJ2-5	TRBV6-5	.	CASSPRTVKETQYF	TGTGCCAGCAGCCCCCGGACAGTAAAAGAGACCCAGTACTTC
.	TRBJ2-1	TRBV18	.	CASSPYEGTTSYNEQFF	TGTGCCAGCTCACCATACGAGGGGACAACCTCCTACAATGAGCAGTTCTTC
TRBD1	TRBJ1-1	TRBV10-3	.	CAIGGQANTEAFF	TGTGCCATCGGGGGACAGGCGAACACTGAAGCTTTCTTT
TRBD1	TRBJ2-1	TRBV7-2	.	CASSSAGTGYNEQFF	TGTGCCAGCAGCTCAGCGGGGACAGGGTACAATGAGCAGTTCTTC
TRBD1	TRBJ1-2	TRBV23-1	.	CASSLGTGGSYGYTF	TGCGCCAGCAGCCTTGGGACAGGGGGCAGCTATGGCTACACCTTC
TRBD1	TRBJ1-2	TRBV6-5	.	CASSMGGQGAYGYTF	TGTGCCAGCAGTATGGGGGGACAGGGGGCTTATGGCTACACCTTC
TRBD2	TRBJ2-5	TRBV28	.	CASSLGGGGVETQYF	TGTGCCAGCAGTTTAGGCGGTGGGGGGGTGGAGACCCAGTACTTC
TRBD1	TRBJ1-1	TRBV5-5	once	CASSARGPGTEAFF	TGTGCCAGCAGCGCTAGGGGGCCGGGGACTGAAGCTTTCTTT
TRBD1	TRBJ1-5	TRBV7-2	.	CASSLFPTGGSGSNQPQHF	TGTGCCAGCAGCTTATTCCCGACAGGGGGCTCCGGTAGCAATCAGCCCCAGCATTTT